A selection of T cell receptor beta chains follows, all from one sample in a study of Graves' ophthalmopathy and Graves' hyperthyroidism. TCRdb itself ran the multiplex PCR reads through MiXCR, one entry per CDR3 protein. This sample carries over 500,000 distinct CDR3 sequences, about a fifth of them seen once, and the ten largest clones take approximately 6.5%. The source material was peripheral blood. Receptors were obtained from a woman under 30 with stable Graves' hyperthyroidism. Some clones in this sample may be carry-over from other donors' samples. The CDR3 runs from the conserved cysteine through the conserved F or W. A D gene is named only where the DNA matches it firmly. Rows may omit the clone size; those that give it use once, few, many or a size class.

TRBJ1-6,many,TRBV20-1,.,TGCAGTGCTAGTTCTGGTTCACCCCTCCACTTT,CSASSGSPLHF
TRBJ2-5,many,TRBV30,.,TGTGCCTGGGCCTTAGGGGTCCTCGGAGAACAAGAGACCCAGTACTTC,CAWALGVLGEQETQYF
TRBJ1-1,few,TRBV14,.,TGTGCCAGCAGCGCCCGACAGCAATTGAACACTGAAGCTTTCTTT,CASSARQQLNTEAFF
TRBJ1-2,.,TRBV28,TRBD1,TGTGCCAGCAGTTTATACGACAGGGGTGGTGGCTACACCTTC,CASSLYDRGGGYTF
TRBJ1-1,.,TRBV19,TRBD1,TGTGCCAGTAGTGTCCGGGACAGTTGGAACACTGAAGCTTTCTTT,CASSVRDSWNTEAFF
TRBJ1-5,few,TRBV15,.,TGTGCCACCAGCAGAGAGGAGGAGAATCAGCCCCAGCATTTT,CATSREEENQPQHF
TRBJ1-1,many,TRBV5-1,TRBD1,TGCGCCAGCAGGAGGGCCCGGGACAGGGCTGAAGCTTTCTTT,CASRRARDRAEAFF
TRBJ2-2,many,TRBV7-2,.,TGTGCCAGCAGCTTACAGGCGAACACCGGGGAGCTGTTTTTT,CASSLQANTGELFF
TRBJ1-3,.,TRBV11-1,TRBD1,TGTGCCAGCAGCTTCAGCTCTCAGGGGGCGCTTGGAAACACCATATATTTT,CASSFSSQGALGNTIYF
TRBJ1-1,many,TRBV20-1,.,TGCAGTGCTAGAGATGTCCGGCATATGAACACTGAAGCTTTCTTT,CSARDVRHMNTEAFF
TRBJ1-5,few,TRBV4-1,TRBD1,TGCGCCAGCAGCCAAGACCCACAGGGGTTTCAGCCCCAGCATTTT,CASSQDPQGFQPQHF
TRBJ2-5,many,TRBV12-3/TRBV12-4,.,TGTGCCAGCAGTTGGGACTACCAAGAGACCCAGTACTTC,CASSWDYQETQYF
TRBJ2-6,.,TRBV12-3/TRBV12-4,TRBD1,TGTGCCAGCAGTTGGGGGATCCGGGACAGGGGCCCTGGGGCCAACGTCCTGACTTTC,CASSWGIRDRGPGANVLTF
TRBJ2-4,.,TRBV6-5,.,TGTGCCAGCACGGAAATAGCCAAAAACATTCAGTACTTC,CASTEIAKNIQYF
TRBJ1-1,many,TRBV4-2,.,TGTGCCAGCAGCCAAGCGCCGGAGAATGAAGCTTTCTTT,CASSQAPENEAFF
TRBJ2-4,.,TRBV2,.,TGTGCCAGCAGCGCCGGACTGATCACGTACTTC,CASSAGLITYF